The source of this TCR beta chain is a study of blood T cell repertoires in COVID-19 (TCRdb year 2020). Turning to the overall study: Collaborator samples came from the United States, Italy and Spain and covered acute and convalescent phases of COVID-19. Samples were obtained from the ongoing ImmuneRACE study (first 160 participants) and from over 1,000 subjects provided by 6 global collaborators. The repertoires were released in a freely available public database meant as a resource for research on the immune response to SARS-CoV-2. Sample metadata almost always included a de-identified subject ID, COVID-19 status, age in years and sex. Where available, HLA class I and class II types were taken from metadata supplied by the sample provider and were not determined by assay-based typing. The dataset comprised deeply sampled blood TCRbeta repertoires from subjects exposed to, actively infected with, or recovered from COVID-19. The material from the prospective study consisted of cDNA or gDNA derived from T cells, B-cell-depleted T cells, or PBMCs.

Inclusive of the bounding cysteine and phenylalanine, the CDR3 is 13 residues long. The only DNA kept is the CDR3, 39 bases in frame from the first base. Relative to germline, V is 11 bases shorter and J is 3 bases shorter, with 15 bases between their ends. Taken from the germline V gene (reference sequence), the CDR1 and CDR2 loops are SEHNR and FQNEAQ. What the authors observed across the whole study: The amount of clinical and demographic metadata varied by source and participant and was provided uncurated.

TCRbeta CDR3 regions were amplified from genomic DNA by means of the immunoSEQ Assay, a bias-controlled multiplex PCR. The authors' pipeline ran thus. Nucleated cell counts per sample were estimated from amplification of reference gene primers within the assay. To quantify the absolute abundance of each unique TCRbeta CDR3 rearrangement, sequence reads were collapsed and filtered. For each sample, productive Simpson clonality was calculated as the square root of Simpson's diversity index over productive rearrangements. Here the immuneACCESS table is served through TCRdb, limited to in-frame sequences with V and J called. Missing clones are a known gap in these copies; in checked studies unresolved V genes cover under half, and the rest lacks a known reason. D and trimming come from the DNA, and the V and J calls and clone size come from that table. This sample gives fewer than 55,000 clones in total; about 81% of them show up just once. Jointly, the top ten make up approximately 2.4% of the sample.

This clone was counted once. This clone's antigen is unknown. The record has no base qualities; no much larger clone is one base away. Collaborating institutions collected whole blood in K2EDTA tubes following their own protocols. Collaborator samples were shipped for TCRbeta analysis as frozen whole blood, isolated PBMCs, or DNA extracted from either sample type. The TCR originated in a man aged 45-65 years with acute or convalescent COVID-19. The rearrangement combines TRBV7-9 with TRBJ2-3, and perhaps TRBD1 as D gene, on 6 matching bases. The sequencing sample was made of peripheral blood. The CDR3 protein is CAPGRQETDTQYF. The nucleotide sequence is given as TGTGCCCCGGGGAGACAGGAGACAGATACGCAGTATTTT.